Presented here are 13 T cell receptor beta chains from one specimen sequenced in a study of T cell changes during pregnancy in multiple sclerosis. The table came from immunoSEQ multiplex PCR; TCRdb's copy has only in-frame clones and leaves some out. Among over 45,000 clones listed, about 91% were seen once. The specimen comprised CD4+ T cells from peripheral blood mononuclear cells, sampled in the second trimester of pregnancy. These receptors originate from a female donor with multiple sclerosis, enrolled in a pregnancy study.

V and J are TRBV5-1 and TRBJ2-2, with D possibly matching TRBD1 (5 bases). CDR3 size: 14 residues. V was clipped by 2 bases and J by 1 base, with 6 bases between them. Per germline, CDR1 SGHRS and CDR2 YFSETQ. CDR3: CASSFQGNTGELFF. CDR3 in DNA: TGCGCCAGCAGCTTTCAGGGGAACACCGGGGAGCTGTTTTTT.

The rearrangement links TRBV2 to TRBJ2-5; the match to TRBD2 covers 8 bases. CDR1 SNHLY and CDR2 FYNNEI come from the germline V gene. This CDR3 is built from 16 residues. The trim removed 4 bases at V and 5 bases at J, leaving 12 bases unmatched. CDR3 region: CASSAQFGRVGETQYF. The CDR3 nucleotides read TGTGCCAGCAGTGCGCAGTTCGGGAGGGTTGGGGAGACCCAGTACTTC. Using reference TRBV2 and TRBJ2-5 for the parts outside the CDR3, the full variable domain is EPEVTQTPSHQVTQMGQEVILRCVPISNHLYFYWYRQILGQKVEFLVSFYNNEISEKSEIFDDQFSVERPDGSNFTLKIRSTKLEDSAMYFCASSAQFGRVGETQYFGPGTRLLVL.

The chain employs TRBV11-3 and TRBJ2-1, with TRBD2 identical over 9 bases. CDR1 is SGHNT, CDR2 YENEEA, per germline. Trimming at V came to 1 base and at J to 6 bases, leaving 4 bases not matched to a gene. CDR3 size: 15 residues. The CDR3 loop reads CASSLGAGGFNEQFF. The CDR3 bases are TGTGCCAGCAGCTTAGGAGCGGGAGGCTTCAATGAGCAGTTCTTC.

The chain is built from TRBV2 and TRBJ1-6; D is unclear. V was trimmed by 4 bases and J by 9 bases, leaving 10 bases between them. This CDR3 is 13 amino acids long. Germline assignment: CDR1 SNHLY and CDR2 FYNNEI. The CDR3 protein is CASSGPGSSPLHF. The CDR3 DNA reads TGTGCCAGCAGTGGTCCAGGTTCTTCACCCCTCCACTTT.

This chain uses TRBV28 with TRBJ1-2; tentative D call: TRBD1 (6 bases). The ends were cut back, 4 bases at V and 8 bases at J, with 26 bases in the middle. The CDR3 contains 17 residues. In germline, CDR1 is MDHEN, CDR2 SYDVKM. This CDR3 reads CASSSGGGGGRGHGYTF. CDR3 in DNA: TGTGCCAGCAGTTCCGGTGGGGGAGGGGGGCGAGGTCACGGCTACACCTTC.

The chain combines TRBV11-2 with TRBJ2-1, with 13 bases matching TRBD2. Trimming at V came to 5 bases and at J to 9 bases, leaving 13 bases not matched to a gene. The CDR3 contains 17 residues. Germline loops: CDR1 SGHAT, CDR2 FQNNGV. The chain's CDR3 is CASSPTAGLAGVREQFF. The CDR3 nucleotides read TGTGCCAGCAGCCCAACGGCCGGACTAGCGGGAGTACGTGAGCAGTTCTTC.

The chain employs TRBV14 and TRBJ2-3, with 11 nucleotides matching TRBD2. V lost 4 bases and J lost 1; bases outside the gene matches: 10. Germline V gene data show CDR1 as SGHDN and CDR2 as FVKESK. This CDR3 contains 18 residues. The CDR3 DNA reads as TGTGCCAGCAGCCCGGGACTAGCGGTGGTCTTAGGCACAGATACGCAGTATTTT. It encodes CASSPGLAVVLGTDTQYF.

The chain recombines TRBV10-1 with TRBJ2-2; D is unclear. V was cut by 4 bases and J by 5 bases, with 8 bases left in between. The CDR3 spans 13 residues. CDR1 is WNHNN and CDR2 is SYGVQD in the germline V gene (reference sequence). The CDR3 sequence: CASSGLVTGELFF. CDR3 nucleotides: TGCGCCAGCAGTGGGCTAGTAACCGGGGAGCTGTTTTTT.

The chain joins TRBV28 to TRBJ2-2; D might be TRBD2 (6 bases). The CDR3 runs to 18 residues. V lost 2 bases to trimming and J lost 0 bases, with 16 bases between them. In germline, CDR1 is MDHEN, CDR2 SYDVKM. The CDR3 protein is CASSLGASVLANTGELFF. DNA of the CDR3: TGTGCCAGCAGTTTAGGGGCTAGCGTTTTAGCGAACACCGGGGAGCTGTTTTTT.

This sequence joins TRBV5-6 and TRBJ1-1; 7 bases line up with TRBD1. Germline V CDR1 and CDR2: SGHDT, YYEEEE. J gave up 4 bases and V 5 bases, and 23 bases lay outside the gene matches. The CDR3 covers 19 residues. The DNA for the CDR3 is TGTGCCAGCAGTATCTTGGTGGAGGCAGGGGGTAGGGGTAGCACTGAAGCTTTCTTT. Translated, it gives CASSILVEAGGRGSTEAFF.

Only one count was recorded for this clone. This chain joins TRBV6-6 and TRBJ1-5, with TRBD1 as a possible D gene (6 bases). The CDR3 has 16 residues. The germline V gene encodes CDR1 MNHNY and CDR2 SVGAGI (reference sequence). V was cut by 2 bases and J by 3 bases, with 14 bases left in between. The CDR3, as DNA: TGTGCCAGCAGTTACAATGCAGGGGTTATCAATCAGCCCCAGCATTTT. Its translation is CASSYNAGVINQPQHF.

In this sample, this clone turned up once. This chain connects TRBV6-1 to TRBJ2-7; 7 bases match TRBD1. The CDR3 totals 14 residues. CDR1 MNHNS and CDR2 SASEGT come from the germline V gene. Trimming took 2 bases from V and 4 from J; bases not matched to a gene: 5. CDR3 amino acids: CASSESGTDYEQYF. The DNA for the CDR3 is TGTGCCAGCAGTGAAAGTGGGACAGATTACGAGCAGTACTTC.

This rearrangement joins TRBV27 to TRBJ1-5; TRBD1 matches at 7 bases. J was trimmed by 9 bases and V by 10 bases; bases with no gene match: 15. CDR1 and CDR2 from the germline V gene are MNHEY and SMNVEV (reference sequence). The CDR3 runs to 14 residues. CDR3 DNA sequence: TGTGCCAACCGCGCTGACAGGGCGCCATGGCCCCAGCATTTT. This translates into CANRADRAPWPQHF.